These 19 T cell receptor beta chains share one sample of origin, sequenced in a study of blood T cell repertoires in COVID-19. Data came from immunoSEQ multiplex PCR; TCRdb stores just in-frame clones and leaves some out. Of about 140,000 clones listed, just under 85% are singletons. Sequenced material: PBMCs or T cells enriched from blood (not recorded which). The origin of the receptors is a woman aged 40 to 55 who had recovered from COVID-19.

This clone came up once. The chain links TRBV11-3 to TRBJ2-1; a possible D gene is TRBD2 (5 bases). Between the trimmed V and J ends, which lost 5 bases and 2 bases, there was a span of 13 bases. The CDR3 spans 15 residues. Germline CDR1 reads SGHNT; CDR2 reads YENEEA. The chain's CDR3 is CASSLSVPPYNEQFF. The DNA for the CDR3 is TGTGCCAGCAGCCTTAGCGTCCCACCCTACAATGAGCAGTTCTTC.

J is TRBJ1-2 and V is TRBV10-3, with 9 bases lining up with TRBD1. Germline V gene data show CDR1 as ENHRY and CDR2 as SYGVKD. The CDR3 covers 18 residues. V was pared by 2 bases and J by 3 bases, with 13 bases of the junction left unmatched. The CDR3 coding sequence is TGTGCCATCAGTGAGCCCAGGCTACAGGGGGCGCCAGACTATGGCTACACCTTC. Its translation is CAISEPRLQGAPDYGYTF.

This sequence joins TRBV27 and TRBJ2-7; the match to TRBD1 covers 7 bases. This CDR3 is built from 14 residues. After removal of 5 bases from V and 2 bases from J, the junction contained 6 bases not matched to a gene. Germline CDR1 is MNHEY and CDR2 is SMNVEV (reference sequence). CDR3 nucleotide sequence: TGTGCCAGCAGTGTAACAGGGGCCCCCTACGAGCAGTACTTC. Residues: CASSVTGAPYEQYF.

This clone was detected once. The chain recombines TRBV16 with TRBJ1-5, with TRBD1 identical over 9 bases. The CDR3 consists of 16 residues. V was pared by 3 bases and J by 2 bases, with 5 bases of the junction left unmatched. Germline V gene data show CDR1 as KGHSY and CDR2 as FQNENV. Written as DNA, the CDR3 is TGTGCCAGCAGCCATTTGGGACAGGGCGGCAATCAGCCCCAGCATTTT. Protein sequence: CASSHLGQGGNQPQHF. Drawing the rest from reference TRBV16 and TRBJ1-5, the complete variable domain is GEEVAQTPKHLVRGEGQKAKLYCAPIKGHSYVFWYQQVLKNEFKFLISFQNENVFDETGMPKERFSAKCLPNSPCSLEIQATKLEDSAVYFCASSHLGQGGNQPQHFGDGTRLSIL.

A word on this clone: At one of its ends the junction is not consistent with the germline gene, which may arise from a read error. J is TRBJ2-1 and V is TRBV7-7; 9 bases align to TRBD2. The CDR3 contains 16 residues. Germline lookup yields CDR1 SSHAT and CDR2 FNYEAQ (reference sequence). The CDR3 bases are TGTGCTAGCAGCTTAGATGTAGCGGGGGCGTACAATGAGCAGTTCTTC. This gives the protein CASSLDVAGAYNEQFF.

The chain links TRBV27 to TRBJ2-7, with D tentatively TRBD1 (6 bases). The CDR3 is 16 residues long. CDR1 is MNHEY, CDR2 SMNVEV, per germline (reference sequence). V was cut by 2 bases and J by 4 bases, with 18 bases left in between. In nucleotides, the CDR3 is TGTGCCAGCAGTTTACCTACATCCGGACAGACTTACGAGCAGTACTTC. Translated: CASSLPTSGQTYEQYF.

The chain links TRBV7-9 to TRBJ2-5, with 10 bases identical to TRBD1. Germline V gene sequence: CDR1 SEHNR, CDR2 FQNEAQ (reference sequence). J was trimmed by 5 bases and V by 0 bases; bases with no gene match: 6. The CDR3 contains 16 residues. The CDR3 protein is CASSLAGTGAGETQYF. CDR3 DNA: TGTGCCAGCAGCTTAGCCGGGACAGGGGCGGGCGAGACCCAGTACTTC. Using reference TRBV7-9 and TRBJ2-5 for the parts outside the CDR3, the full variable domain is DTGVSQNPRHKITKRGQNVTFRCDPISEHNRLYWYRQTLGQGPEFLTYFQNEAQLEKSRLLSDRFSAERPKGSFSTLEIQRTEQGDSAMYLCASSLAGTGAGETQYFGPGTRLLVL.

This clone was counted a single time. The V and J genes are TRBV29-1 and TRBJ2-2; 10 bases are shared with TRBD2. The V gene's germline CDR1 is SQVTM and CDR2 ANQGSEA. Losses at the gene ends were 5 bases for V and 7 bases for J; bases not matched to a gene: 7. The CDR3 runs 14 residues. CDR3 residues: CSVRTSGMSGELFF. The CDR3 DNA reads TGCAGCGTTCGAACTAGCGGGATGAGCGGGGAGCTGTTTTTT.

This clone was seen only a few times. The gene calls are TRBV27 and TRBJ1-2, with D tentatively TRBD1 (6 bases). Trimming removed 2 bases from V and 2 bases from J, with 6 bases in between. CDR3 length: 13 residues. Germline V gene lookup returns CDR1 MNHEY and CDR2 SMNVEV (reference sequence). The CDR3 reads CASSLQGNYGYTF. The DNA of the CDR3 is TGTGCCAGCAGTTTACAGGGGAACTATGGCTACACCTTC.

The V gene is TRBV12-3 or TRBV12-4, the J gene TRBJ1-1; D unclear. The V and J ends lost 3 bases and 5 bases respectively, with 10 bases between them. CDR3 length equals 13 residues. CDR3 nucleotides: TGTGCCAGCAGTTTCGTAGCGGGGACTGAAGCTTTCTTT. This translates into CASSFVAGTEAFF.

This chain uses TRBV2 with TRBJ1-5, with 8 bases matching TRBD1. This CDR3 is 15 amino acids long. V lost 1 base to trimming and J lost 7 bases; unmatched junction nucleotides: 6. CDR1 is SNHLY, CDR2 FYNNEI, per germline. In nucleotides, the CDR3 is TGTGCCAGCAGTGAAGTATTTACAGGGGGACAGCCCCAGCATTTT. The encoded protein is CASSEVFTGGQPQHF.

The chain links TRBV5-1 to TRBJ1-3; 10 nucleotides match TRBD1. Germline V gene sequence: CDR1 SGHRS, CDR2 YFSETQ. V was clipped by 4 bases and J by 0 bases; unmatched bases: 10. CDR3 size: 18 residues. The CDR3 here is CASSPGTGAEFSGNTIYF. As DNA, the CDR3 is TGCGCCAGCAGCCCCGGGACAGGGGCGGAATTCTCTGGAAACACCATATATTTT.

The sample holds one count of this clone. This rearrangement joins TRBV3-1 (or the pseudogene TRBV3-2) to TRBJ2-7; 7 bases are shared with TRBD1. The V segment lost 4 bases and the J segment 4 bases; nucleotides outside the gene matches: 13. Germline CDR1 reads LGHDT; CDR2 reads YNNKEL (reference sequence). The CDR3 loop spans 16 amino acids. The CDR3: CASSLGQPQTSYEQYF. CDR3 DNA: TGTGCCAGCAGCCTGGGACAGCCCCAAACATCATACGAGCAGTACTTC.

The V and J genes are TRBV18 and TRBJ1-3, with a possible D match to TRBD1 (6 bases). Germline lookup yields CDR1 KGHSH and CDR2 LQKENI. The CDR3 has 16 amino acids. The V end was cut by 6 bases, the J end by 6 bases, with 21 bases between. This CDR3 reads CASSSGSAQGSNTIYF. The CDR3 DNA is TGTGCCAGCTCTTCTGGATCCGCACAGGGATCAAACACCATATATTTT.

V usage is TRBV19 and J usage is TRBJ1-6; D ambiguous. Trimming left V 1 base short and J 7 bases short, with 8 bases between. The CDR3 has 14 amino acids. The germline V gene has CDR1 LNHDA and CDR2 SQIVND (reference sequence). For the CDR3, the DNA is TGTGCCAGTAGTATAGTGGCCAGGAATTCACCCCTCCACTTT. Its translation: CASSIVARNSPLHF.

This clone was picked up one time. The genes are TRBV11-2 and TRBJ2-1; TRBD1 might be the D (6 bases). V gave up 7 bases and J gave up 3 bases, with 13 bases separating them. The CDR3 is 14 residues long. Germline V gene sequence: CDR1 SGHAT, CDR2 FQNNGV. As DNA, the CDR3 is TGTGCCAGCATCGGCGACAGGTTCTACAATGAGCAGTTCTTC. Its translation is CASIGDRFYNEQFF.

CDR3 nucleotide sequence: TGTGCCAGCGTACGGGGGTATAATGGCTACACCTTC. Protein sequence: CASVRGYNGYTF. V gene TRBV6-5 combines with J gene TRBJ1-2; possible D gene TRBD1, 5 bases. The CDR3 spans 12 residues. Germline lookup yields CDR1 MNHEY and CDR2 SVGAGI. V was pared by 8 bases and J by 6 bases, with 13 bases between.

This clone was found a few times. The V call is TRBV7-8, the J call TRBJ2-7, with TRBD2 identical over 11 bases. Looked up from germline, CDR1 is SGHVS and CDR2 is FQNEAQ. The CDR3 spans 15 residues. Losses at the gene ends were 5 bases for V and 4 bases for J; bases not matched to a gene: 7. In DNA form, the CDR3 reads TGTGCCAGCAGCCCAACTAGCGGGAGCGGGTACGAGCAGTACTTC. This sequence encodes CASSPTSGSGYEQYF.

The chain links TRBV2 to TRBJ2-3; TRBD1 might be the D (6 bases). V lost 0 bases and J lost 0, with 10 bases in between. The CDR3 has 16 amino acids. Looked up from germline, CDR1 is SNHLY and CDR2 is FYNNEI. DNA for the CDR3: TGTGCCAGCAGTGAAGCAGGGGGTCCTAGCACAGATACGCAGTATTTT. It yields the protein CASSEAGGPSTDTQYF.